Following are 20 T cell receptor beta chains from one sample sequenced in a study of T cell repertoires in cytomegalovirus infection. What these receptors recognize is not known. TCRdb itself ran the reads through MiXCR, one entry per CDR3 protein. The sample carries some 560,000 distinct CDR3 sequences, 35% to 50% recorded once. The sample here was cultured PBMCs, taken from culture after CMV antigen stimulation. The receptors originated from a human donor in good health (CMV status not recorded). Some clones in this sample may be carry-over from other donors' samples.

This clonotype was observed many times. V is TRBV6-5 and J is TRBJ2-7, with 9 bases matching TRBD2. The CDR3 covers 16 residues. The germline V gene has CDR1 MNHEY and CDR2 SVGAGI. Trimming removed 5 bases from V and 1 base from J; junction bases left unmatched: 9. The CDR3 DNA reads TGTGCCAGCAGTCGAACCACTAGCGGGCTTTCCTACGAGCAGTACTTC. Residues: CASSRTTSGLSYEQYF.

The rearrangement uses TRBV2 and TRBJ2-7, with D possibly matching TRBD2 (6 bases). The germline V gene has CDR1 SNHLY and CDR2 FYNNEI. The CDR3 length is 16 residues. Trimming stripped 3 bases from V and 0 bases from J, with 15 bases between. CDR3 nucleotides: TGTGCCAGCAGTGACTTCCGCGGCGGGGACTCCTACGAGCAGTACTTC. It yields the protein CASSDFRGGDSYEQYF.

V and J are TRBV10-3 and TRBJ2-3, with 14 bases fitting TRBD2. Germline lookup yields CDR1 ENHRY and CDR2 SYGVKD. The CDR3 covers 14 residues. Losses at the gene ends were 10 bases for V and 4 bases for J; bases not matched to a gene: 4. CDR3 amino acids: CATGTSGSSDTQYF. CDR3 in DNA: TGTGCCACGGGGACTAGCGGGAGTTCAGATACGCAGTATTTT.

The chain recombines TRBV7-9 with TRBJ1-2; 7 bases agree with TRBD1. CDR3 length: 15 amino acids. The ends lost 5 bases at V and 4 bases at J; junction bases unmatched: 10. CDR1 is SEHNR and CDR2 is FQNEAQ in the germline V gene (reference sequence). The CDR3 protein is CASSQGVGQFYGYTF. CDR3 nucleotide sequence: TGTGCCAGCAGCCAGGGGGTTGGGCAGTTCTATGGCTACACCTTC.

The chain employs TRBV7-8 and TRBJ2-7; no firm D call. The V end was cut by 1 base, the J end by 0 bases, with 10 bases between. The CDR3 is 15 amino acids. CDR1 and CDR2 from the germline V gene are SGHVS and FQNEAQ. Written as DNA, the CDR3 is TGTGCCAGCAGCTTAGAGGTGGCTAGCTCCTACGAGCAGTACTTC. Translating gives CASSLEVASSYEQYF.

V usage is TRBV2 and J usage is TRBJ2-1; D uncertain. Trimming stripped 6 bases from V and 0 bases from J, with 15 bases between. The CDR3 is 16 amino acids. CDR1 and CDR2 from the germline V gene are SNHLY and FYNNEI. CDR3: CASRGLSATSYNEQFF. CDR3 sequence (DNA): TGTGCCAGCAGGGGCCTCAGCGCCACCTCCTACAATGAGCAGTTCTTC.

This clonotype was recorded a few times. The V and J genes are TRBV10-2 and TRBJ1-6; D ambiguous. The length of the CDR3 is 15 residues. Trimming shortened V by 8 bases and J by 0 bases, and 11 bases separated the two germline ends. The germline V gene encodes CDR1 WSHSY and CDR2 SAAADI. CDR3 nucleotide sequence: TGCGCCAGCGCCGTAGGAATCTCCTATAATTCACCCCTCCACTTT. It is translated as CASAVGISYNSPLHF.

The V and J genes are TRBV19 and TRBJ2-1; the match to TRBD1 covers 9 bases. Germline assignment: CDR1 LNHDA and CDR2 SQIVND (reference sequence). Trimming at V came to 6 bases and at J to 4 bases, leaving 7 bases not matched to a gene. The CDR3 sequence is 15 residues long. The CDR3 DNA follows: TGTGCCAGTAGACAGACAGGGGGGCTATACAATGAGCAGTTCTTC. As protein: CASRQTGGLYNEQFF.

This clonotype was counted only a few times. The chain couples TRBV7-9 to TRBJ2-1; TRBD2 matches at 12 bases. Germline V gene data show CDR1 as SEHNR and CDR2 as FQNEAQ (reference sequence). J gave up 7 bases and V 11 bases, and 9 bases lay outside the gene matches. This CDR3 has 14 amino acids. The CDR3 DNA follows: TGTGCCTCCGGGGGGCTAGCGGGGGGGAATGAGCAGTTCTTC. Its translation is CASGGLAGGNEQFF.

The rearrangement uses TRBV6-6 and TRBJ2-1; perhaps TRBD2 as D (6 bases). The CDR3 consists of 15 residues. Germline lookup yields CDR1 MNHNY and CDR2 SVGAGI (reference sequence). V was shortened by 6 bases and J by 6 bases, with 18 bases between the two germline ends. The CDR3 region is CASRSPGTAPNEQFF. CDR3 sequence (DNA): TGTGCCAGCAGATCACCCGGGACTGCCCCCAATGAGCAGTTCTTC.

This chain joins TRBV20-1 and TRBJ2-3; D remains ambiguous. Trimming pared 0 bases from V and 0 bases from J, leaving 10 bases between. The germline gives CDR1 DFQATT, CDR2 SNEGSKA (reference sequence). The length of the CDR3 is 15 residues. The CDR3 reads CSARDLFSSTDTQYF. CDR3 bases: TGCAGTGCTAGAGATCTCTTTTCTAGCACAGATACGCAGTATTTT.

This clonotype was seen more than once but under ten times. V usage is TRBV5-1 and J usage is TRBJ1-6; D gene uncertain. The CDR3 length is 16 residues. From germline, CDR1 is SGHRS and CDR2 YFSETQ. Between the trimmed V and J ends, which lost 4 bases and 7 bases, there was a span of 18 bases. In nucleotides, the CDR3 is TGCGCCAGCAGCCCGACGCTTGGGAGATTGAATTCACCCCTCCACTTT. It is translated as CASSPTLGRLNSPLHF. Full variable domain (remainder filled in from reference TRBV5-1 and TRBJ1-6): KAGVTQTPRYLIKTRGQQVTLSCSPISGHRSVSWYQQTPGQGLQFLFEYFSETQRNKGNFPGRFSGRQFSNSRSEMNVSTLELGDSALYLCASSPTLGRLNSPLHFGNGTRLTVT.

The rearrangement links TRBV4-1 to TRBJ1-5; D possibly corresponds to TRBD1 (6 bases). The germline CDR1 and CDR2 sequences are MGHRA and YSYEKL. The CDR3 consists of 14 residues. The V gene lost 2 bases and the J gene lost 7 bases, with 12 bases spanning the gap. The CDR3 coding sequence is TGCGCCAGCAGCCAACACACAGGGAGCCAGCCCCAGCATTTT. Translation gives CASSQHTGSQPQHF.

This clonotype was detected ten times or more. The chain couples TRBV7-2 to TRBJ2-7, with 12 positions matching TRBD2. The CDR3 covers 15 residues. CDR1 is SGHTA and CDR2 is FQGNSA in the germline V gene. The ends lost 6 bases at V and 2 bases at J; junction bases unmatched: 5. The CDR3 DNA follows: TGTGCCAGCAGACCCGGACTAGCGGGAACCTACGAGCAGTACTTC. As protein: CASRPGLAGTYEQYF.

Worth noting for this clonotype: The junction differs from germline at one of its ends, possibly a read error. The chain couples TRBV7-6 to TRBJ1-1; D is uncertain. This CDR3 has 11 residues. Germline V CDR1 and CDR2: SGHVS, FNYEAQ. CDR3 sequence: CASTLITEAFF. In nucleotides, the CDR3 is TGTGCCAGCACCTTAATCACTGAAGCTTTCTTT.

This clonotype was seen just once. The CDR3 DNA sequence: TGCAGTGCGTACGGAGAGATGAACACTGAAGCTTTCTTT. Translated, it gives CSAYGEMNTEAFF. V and J are TRBV20-1 and TRBJ1-1; D remains unclear. CDR1 DFQATT and CDR2 SNEGSKA come from the germline V gene (reference sequence). This CDR3 region has 13 residues. V was pared by 6 bases and J by 0 bases, with 11 bases between.

This clonotype was recorded a few times. The rearrangement uses TRBV6-2 or TRBV6-3 and TRBJ2-7, with TRBD2 matching 14 bases. The ends lost 7 bases at V and 5 bases at J; junction bases unmatched: 7. CDR3 length: 15 residues. The germline V gene encodes CDR1 MNHEY and CDR2 SVGEGT. CDR3 loop: CASTPGTSGSHEQYF. DNA for the CDR3: TGTGCCAGCACCCCAGGGACTAGCGGGAGCCACGAGCAGTACTTC.

The CDR3 region is CAISESSTGGKTQYF. In nucleotides, the CDR3 is TGTGCCATCAGTGAGTCGTCTACAGGGGGGAAGACCCAGTACTTC. The chain couples TRBV10-3 to TRBJ2-5; TRBD1 aligns across 8 bases. The CDR3 is made up of 15 amino acids. Germline trimming cut 0 bases from V and 6 bases from J; bases unmatched to any gene: 6. The germline CDR1 and CDR2 sequences are ENHRY and SYGVKD.

The gene calls are TRBV2 and TRBJ1-1; 7 nucleotides match TRBD1. Germline V CDR1 and CDR2: SNHLY, FYNNEI. This CDR3 has 12 residues. J was trimmed by 10 bases and V by 6 bases; bases with no gene match: 8. The CDR3 DNA sequence: TGTGCCAGCAGAGCACAGGGGCTGGGAGCTTTCTTT. It codes for CASRAQGLGAFF.

The sample holds a few counts of this clonotype. Written as DNA, the CDR3 is TGTGCCAGCAGCACCGGGACAGGCGCCCCCTATAGCAATCAGCCCCAGCATTTT. Its translation: CASSTGTGAPYSNQPQHF. The V call is TRBV27, the J call TRBJ1-5; TRBD1 aligns across 8 bases. Germline V lookup: CDR1 MNHEY, CDR2 SMNVEV (reference sequence). Trimming removed 6 bases from V and 0 bases from J; junction bases left unmatched: 13. This CDR3 spans 18 amino acids.